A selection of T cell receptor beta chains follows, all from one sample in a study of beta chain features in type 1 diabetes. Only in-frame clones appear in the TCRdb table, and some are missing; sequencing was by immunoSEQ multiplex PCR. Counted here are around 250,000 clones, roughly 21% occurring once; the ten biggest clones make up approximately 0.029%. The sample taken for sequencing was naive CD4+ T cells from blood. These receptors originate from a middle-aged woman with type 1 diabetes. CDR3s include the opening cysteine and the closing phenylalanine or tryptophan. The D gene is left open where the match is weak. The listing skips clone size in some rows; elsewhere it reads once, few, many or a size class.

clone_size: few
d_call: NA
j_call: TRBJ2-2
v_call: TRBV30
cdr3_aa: CAWGPQVNTGELFF
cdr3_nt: TGTGCCTGGGGTCCTCAGGTGAACACCGGGGAGCTGTTTTTT

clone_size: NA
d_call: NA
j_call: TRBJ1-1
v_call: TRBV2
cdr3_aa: CASILSFEAFF
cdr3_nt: TGTGCCAGCATACTTAGCTTTGAAGCTTTCTTT

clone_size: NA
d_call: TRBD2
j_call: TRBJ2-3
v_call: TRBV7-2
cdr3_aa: CASSSRLAGGLTDTQYF
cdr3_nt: TGTGCCAGCAGCTCCCGACTAGCGGGAGGCCTCACAGATACGCAGTATTTT

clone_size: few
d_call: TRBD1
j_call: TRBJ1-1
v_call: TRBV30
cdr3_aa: CAWEQGEGTEAFF
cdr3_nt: TGTGCCTGGGAACAGGGGGAGGGCACTGAAGCTTTCTTT

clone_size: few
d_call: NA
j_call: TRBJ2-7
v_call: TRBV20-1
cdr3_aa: CSFPGPGGQYF
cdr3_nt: TGCAGTTTTCCCGGGCCCGGGGGGCAGTACTTC

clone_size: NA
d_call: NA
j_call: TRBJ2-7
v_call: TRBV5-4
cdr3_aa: CASSPGLGDEQYF
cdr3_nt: TGTGCCAGCAGCCCCGGGCTAGGGGACGAGCAGTACTTC

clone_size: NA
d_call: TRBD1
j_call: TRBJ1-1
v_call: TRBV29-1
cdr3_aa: CSARQGDTEAFF
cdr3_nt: TGCAGCGCCAGACAGGGCGACACTGAAGCTTTCTTT

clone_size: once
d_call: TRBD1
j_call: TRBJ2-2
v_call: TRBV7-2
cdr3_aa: CASSSGQGEGGELFF
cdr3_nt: TGTGCCAGCAGCTCGGGACAGGGGGAAGGCGGGGAGCTGTTTTTT

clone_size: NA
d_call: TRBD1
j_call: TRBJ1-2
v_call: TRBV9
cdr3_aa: CASSLQTGDHGYTF
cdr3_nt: TGTGCCAGCAGCCTCCAGACAGGGGATCATGGCTACACCTTC

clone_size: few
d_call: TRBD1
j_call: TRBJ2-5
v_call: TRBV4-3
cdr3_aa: CASSQEAGQGYQETQYF
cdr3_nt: TGCGCCAGCAGCCAAGAAGCCGGACAGGGATACCAAGAGACCCAGTACTTC

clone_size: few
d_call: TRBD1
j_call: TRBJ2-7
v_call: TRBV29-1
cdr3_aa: CSVGAQGASEQYF
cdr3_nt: TGCAGCGTTGGAGCACAGGGGGCAAGCGAGCAGTACTTC

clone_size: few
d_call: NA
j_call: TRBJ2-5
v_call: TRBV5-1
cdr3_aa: CASSVGAWQETQYF
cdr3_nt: TGCGCCAGCAGCGTAGGGGCTTGGCAAGAGACCCAGTACTTC

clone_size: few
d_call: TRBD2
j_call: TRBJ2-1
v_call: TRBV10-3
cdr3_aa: CAIRDTAGGISYNEQFF
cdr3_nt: TGTGCCATCAGAGATACGGCGGGGGGTATCTCCTACAATGAGCAGTTCTTC

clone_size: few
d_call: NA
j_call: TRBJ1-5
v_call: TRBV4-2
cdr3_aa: CASSQPDRSNQPQHF
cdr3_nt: TGTGCCAGCAGCCAACCCGACAGAAGCAATCAGCCCCAGCATTTT

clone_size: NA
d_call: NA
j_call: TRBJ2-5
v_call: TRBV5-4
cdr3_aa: CASSSSARETQYF
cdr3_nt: TGTGCCAGCAGTTCTAGCGCTAGGGAGACCCAGTACTTC

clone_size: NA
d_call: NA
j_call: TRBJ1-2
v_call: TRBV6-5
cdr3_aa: CASSYSSRDYGYTF
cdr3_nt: TGTGCCAGCAGTTACTCGTCTCGTGACTATGGCTACACCTTC

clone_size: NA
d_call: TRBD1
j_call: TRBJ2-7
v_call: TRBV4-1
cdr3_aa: CASSPSGTGPYEQYF
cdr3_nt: TGCGCCAGCAGTCCTTCCGGGACAGGCCCCTACGAGCAGTACTTC

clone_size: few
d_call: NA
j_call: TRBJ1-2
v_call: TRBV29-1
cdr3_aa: CSALTGANYGYTF
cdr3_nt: TGCAGCGCCCTAACGGGAGCTAACTATGGCTACACCTTC

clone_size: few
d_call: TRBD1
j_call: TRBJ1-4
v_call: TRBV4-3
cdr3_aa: CASSQEGTAPEKLFF
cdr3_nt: TGCGCCAGCAGCCAAGAAGGGACAGCGCCCGAAAAACTGTTTTTT

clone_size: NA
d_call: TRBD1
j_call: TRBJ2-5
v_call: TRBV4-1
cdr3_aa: CASSQAPGGQETQYF
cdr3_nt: TGCGCCAGCAGCCAAGCCCCAGGGGGCCAAGAGACCCAGTACTTC

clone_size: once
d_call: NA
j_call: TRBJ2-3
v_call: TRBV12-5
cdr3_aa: CASALGGLLRDTQYF
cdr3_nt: TGTGCTAGTGCCTTGGGGGGACTCCTGCGAGATACGCAGTATTTT

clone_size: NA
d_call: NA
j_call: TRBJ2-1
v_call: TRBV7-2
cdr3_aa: CASSLLANEQFF
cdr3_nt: TGTGCCAGCAGCCTACTAGCTAATGAGCAGTTCTTC

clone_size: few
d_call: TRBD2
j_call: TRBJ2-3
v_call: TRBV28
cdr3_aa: CASRWGGPDTQYF
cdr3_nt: TGTGCCAGCAGGTGGGGAGGGCCAGATACGCAGTATTTT

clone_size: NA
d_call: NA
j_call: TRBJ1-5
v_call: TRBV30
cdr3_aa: CAWSARGNQPQHF
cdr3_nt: TGTGCCTGGAGTGCGAGGGGCAATCAGCCCCAGCATTTT

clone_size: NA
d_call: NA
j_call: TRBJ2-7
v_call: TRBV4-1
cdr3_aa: CASSQGGTVNYEQYF
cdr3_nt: TGCGCCAGCAGCCAAGGCGGGACAGTAAATTACGAGCAGTACTTC

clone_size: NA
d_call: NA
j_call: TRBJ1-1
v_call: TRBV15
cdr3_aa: CATSRNRATENTEAFF
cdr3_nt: TGTGCCACCAGCAGAAACAGGGCAACCGAAAACACTGAAGCTTTCTTT

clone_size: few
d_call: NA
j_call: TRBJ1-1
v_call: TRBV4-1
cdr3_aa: CASSQSDGSLLNTEAFF
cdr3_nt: TGCGCCAGCAGCCAGTCCGACGGTAGCCTCCTCAACACTGAAGCTTTCTTT

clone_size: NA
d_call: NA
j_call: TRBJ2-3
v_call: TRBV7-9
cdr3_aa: CASSLLAPGSDTQYF
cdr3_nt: TGTGCCAGCAGCTTGTTGGCTCCGGGGTCAGATACGCAGTATTTT

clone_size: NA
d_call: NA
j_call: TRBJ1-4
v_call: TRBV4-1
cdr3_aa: CASSQDRRTRREKLFF
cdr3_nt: TGCGCCAGCAGCCAAGATCGTCGAACTCGGAGGGAAAAACTGTTTTTT

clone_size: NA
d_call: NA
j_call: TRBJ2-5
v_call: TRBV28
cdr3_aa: CASSLGGPETQYF
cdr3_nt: TGTGCCAGCAGTTTGGGGGGTCCGGAGACCCAGTACTTC

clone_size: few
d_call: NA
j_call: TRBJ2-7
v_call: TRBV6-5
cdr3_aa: CAVQGLGYEQYF
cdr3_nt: TGTGCCGTACAGGGATTGGGCTACGAGCAGTACTTC

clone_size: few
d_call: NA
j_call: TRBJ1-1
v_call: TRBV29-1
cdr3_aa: CSVGVGVEEMAFF
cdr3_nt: TGCAGCGTTGGAGTAGGGGTTGAGGAGATGGCTTTCTTT

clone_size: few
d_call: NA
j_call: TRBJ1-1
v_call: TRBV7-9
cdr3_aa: CASSLGANTEAFF
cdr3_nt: TGTGCCAGCAGCTTAGGAGCGAACACTGAAGCTTTCTTT

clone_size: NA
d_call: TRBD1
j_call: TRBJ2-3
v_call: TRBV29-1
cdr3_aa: CSLGTGNTQYF
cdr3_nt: TGCAGCCTCGGGACAGGGAATACGCAGTATTTT

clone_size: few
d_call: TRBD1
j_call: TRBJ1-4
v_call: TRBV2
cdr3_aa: CASSALGQVNEKLFF
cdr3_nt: TGTGCCAGCAGTGCCCTAGGACAGGTTAATGAAAAACTGTTTTTT

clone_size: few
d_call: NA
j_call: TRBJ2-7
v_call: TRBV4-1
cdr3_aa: CASSQERGYEQYF
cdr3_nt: TGCGCCAGCAGCCAAGAGCGTGGCTACGAGCAGTACTTC

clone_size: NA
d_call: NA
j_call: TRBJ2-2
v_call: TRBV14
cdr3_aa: CASSQQGSANTGELFF
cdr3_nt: TGTGCCAGCAGCCAACAAGGAAGCGCGAACACCGGGGAGCTGTTTTTT

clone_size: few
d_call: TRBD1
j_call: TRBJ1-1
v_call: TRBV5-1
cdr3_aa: CASSLWTGGVGEAFF
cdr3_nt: TGCGCCAGCAGCCTTTGGACAGGGGGCGTGGGTGAAGCTTTCTTT

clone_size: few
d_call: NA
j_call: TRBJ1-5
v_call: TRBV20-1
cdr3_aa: CSAFEERVGHF
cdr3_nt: TGCAGTGCTTTTGAGGAACGGGTCGGGCATTTT

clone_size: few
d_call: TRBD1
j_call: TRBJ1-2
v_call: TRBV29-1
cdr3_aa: CSVSQGVSYTF
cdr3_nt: TGCAGCGTTTCGCAGGGGGTGAGCTACACCTTC

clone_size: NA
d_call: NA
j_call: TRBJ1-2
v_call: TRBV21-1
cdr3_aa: CASSKGIDRTNYGYTF
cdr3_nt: TGTGCCAGCAGCAAAGGAATAGACAGGACCAACTATGGCTACACCTTC

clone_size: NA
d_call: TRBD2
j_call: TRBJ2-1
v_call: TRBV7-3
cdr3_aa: CASSPTSGNVINEQFF
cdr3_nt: TGTGCCAGCAGCCCAACTAGCGGGAACGTTATCAATGAGCAGTTCTTC

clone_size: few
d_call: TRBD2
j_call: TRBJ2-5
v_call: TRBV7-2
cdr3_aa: CASSYRVRGAGGAETQYF
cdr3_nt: TGTGCCAGCAGCTATAGGGTTCGGGGAGCGGGGGGAGCGGAGACCCAGTACTTC

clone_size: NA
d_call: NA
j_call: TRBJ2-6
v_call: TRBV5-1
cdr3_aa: CASSRESNSGANVLTF
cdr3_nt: TGCGCCAGCAGCAGGGAGAGCAACTCTGGGGCCAACGTCCTGACTTTC

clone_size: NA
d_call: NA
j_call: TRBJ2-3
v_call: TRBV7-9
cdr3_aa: CASSPGRGEDTQYF
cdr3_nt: TGTGCCAGCAGCCCCGGAAGGGGCGAGGATACGCAGTATTTT

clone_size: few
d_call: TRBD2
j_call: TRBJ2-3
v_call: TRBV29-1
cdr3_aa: CSVAGTSGRTDTQYF
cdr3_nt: TGCAGCGTTGCCGGGACTAGCGGACGCACAGATACGCAGTATTTT